A single sample is the source of the 30 T cell receptor beta chains below, sequenced in a study of T cells in Graves' hyperthyroidism and ophthalmopathy. Template material for amplifying TCR beta CDR3 regions consisted of RNA transcripts. RT-PCR in the first round (using the HTBI primer set) targeted the TCR CDR3. Each CDR3 protein is one row after TCRdb ran MiXCR on the multiplex PCR reads. There are some 420,000 distinct CDR3 sequences in the sample; roughly an eighth occur only once, and 5% to 6% lies in the top ten. Material: blood. The receptors stem from a woman aged 18-29 years with Graves' hyperthyroidism.

This clonotype was observed at least ten times. V gene TRBV7-3 combines with J gene TRBJ2-5, with a tentative D call TRBD2 (5 bases). The V gene's germline CDR1 is SGHTA and CDR2 FQGTGA. V was shortened by 3 bases and J by 1 base, with 6 bases between the two germline ends. The CDR3 sequence is 13 residues long. The CDR3 protein is CASSLSGQETQYF. For the CDR3, the DNA is TGTGCCAGCAGCTTGAGCGGCCAAGAGACCCAGTACTTC. Full variable domain (outside the CDR3, taken from reference TRBV7-3 and TRBJ2-5): GAGVSQTPSNKVTEKGKYVELRCDPISGHTALYWYRQSLGQGPEFLIYFQGTGAADDSGLPNDRFFAVRPEGSVSTLKIQRTERGDSAVYLCASSLSGQETQYFGPGTRLLVL.

This clonotype was picked up many times. The rearrangement uses TRBV7-8 and TRBJ2-1; the D gene is possibly TRBD2 (6 bases). Germline CDR1 is SGHVS and CDR2 is FQNEAQ. This CDR3 is 15 amino acids long. Trimming took off 2 bases at V and 1 base at J, with 9 bases between the two ends. CDR3 protein: CASSLISGSYNEQFF. For the CDR3, the DNA is TGTGCCAGCAGCTTAATCAGCGGGTCCTACAATGAGCAGTTCTTC. The full variable domain, with the rest looked up from reference TRBV7-8 and TRBJ2-1, is GAGVSQSPRYKVAKRGQDVALRCDPISGHVSLFWYQQALGQGPEFLTYFQNEAQLDKSGLPSDRFFAERPEGSVSTLKIQRTQQEDSAVYLCASSLISGSYNEQFFGPGTRLTVL.

V is TRBV29-1 and J is TRBJ1-5; a possible D gene is TRBD1 (6 bases). With 4 bases removed from V and 3 bases from J, the gap between germline ends came to 10 bases. Germline V gene lookup returns CDR1 SQVTM and CDR2 ANQGSEA. The CDR3 sequence is 13 residues long. The DNA for the CDR3 is TGCAGCGTTGGTCAGGGGTTCAATCAGCCCCAGCATTTT. Amino acid sequence: CSVGQGFNQPQHF.

This chain connects TRBV25-1 to TRBJ1-2, with D possibly matching TRBD1 (6 bases). Per germline, CDR1 MGHDK and CDR2 SYGVNS. Deletions cut 3 bases from V and 5 bases from J, with 7 bases between. The CDR3 sequence is 12 residues long. CDR3 sequence (DNA): TGTGCCAGCAGTGATACAGGGTATGGCTACACCTTC. This encodes CASSDTGYGYTF.

This clonotype was seen many times. The chain links TRBV7-2 to TRBJ2-5; 8 bases map to TRBD1. The CDR3 totals 15 residues. CDR1 SGHTA and CDR2 FQGNSA come from the germline V gene. Trimming cost V 3 bases and J 2 bases; bases outside gene matches: 5. The CDR3 coding sequence is TGTGCCAGCAGCTTGCCGACAGGGGTTCAAGAGACCCAGTACTTC. Its translation is CASSLPTGVQETQYF.

This clonotype was seen ten or more times. The chain recombines TRBV3-1 with TRBJ2-1, with TRBD2 matching over 11 bases. The CDR3 totals 19 residues. V shed 4 bases and J 7 bases; nucleotides not matched to a gene: 18. The germline CDR1 and CDR2 sequences are LGHDT and YNNKEL (reference sequence). CDR3 sequence reads: CASSREGSQLAGVLNEQFF. In nucleotides, the CDR3 is TGTGCCAGCAGCCGGGAGGGGTCTCAACTAGCGGGAGTTTTAAATGAGCAGTTCTTC.

This clonotype was counted many times. The rearrangement joins TRBV6-2 or TRBV6-3 to TRBJ2-1; TRBD2 matches 8 bases. Germline values: CDR1 MNHEY, CDR2 SVGEGT. V trimming: 2 bases; J trimming: 3 bases; junction bases outside the gene matches: 12. CDR3 length equals 18 residues. In DNA form, the CDR3 reads TGTGCCAGCAGTTACGTCCCGCCAAGCGGGGGTCTCTACAATGAGCAGTTCTTC. Translation gives CASSYVPPSGGLYNEQFF.

The chain has TRBV12-3 or TRBV12-4 and TRBJ1-1; TRBD1 is a possible D gene (6 bases). The CDR3 spans 15 residues. Trimming took 2 bases from V and 4 from J, leaving 14 bases between them. The CDR3 is CASSLLPGASTEAFF. CDR3 nucleotide sequence: TGTGCCAGCAGTTTATTGCCGGGGGCAAGCACTGAAGCTTTCTTT.

In this sample, this clonotype turned up many times. J is TRBJ1-4 and V is TRBV7-2; D may be TRBD1 (5 bases). Trimming pared 5 bases from V and 8 bases from J, leaving 21 bases between. The CDR3 length is 16 residues. CDR1 and CDR2 from the germline V gene are SGHTA and FQGNSA. This CDR3 is CASSRDPAGTKEKLFF. CDR3 DNA sequence: TGTGCCAGCAGCCGGGACCCTGCCGGGACGAAGGAAAAACTGTTTTTT. Drawing the rest from reference TRBV7-2 and TRBJ1-4, the complete variable domain is GAGVSQSPSNKVTEKGKDVELRCDPISGHTALYWYRQSLGQGLEFLIYFQGNSAPDKSGLPSDRFSAERTGGSVSTLTIQRTQQEDSAVYLCASSRDPAGTKEKLFFGSGTQLSVL.

V usage is TRBV11-3 and J usage is TRBJ2-2; weak D call: TRBD2 (6 bases). The CDR3 sequence is 15 residues long. Looked up from germline, CDR1 is SGHNT and CDR2 is YENEEA. V was trimmed by 6 bases and J by 0 bases, leaving 11 bases between them. The CDR3 region has the DNA TGTGCCAGCAGGGAGGGAAACACGAACACCGGGGAGCTGTTTTTT. Its protein product is CASREGNTNTGELFF. Using reference TRBV11-3 and TRBJ2-2 for the parts outside the CDR3, the full variable domain is EAGVVQSPRYKIIEKKQPVAFWCNPISGHNTLYWYLQNLGQGPELLIRYENEEAVDDSQLPKDRFSAERLKGVDSTLKIQPAELGDSAVYLCASREGNTNTGELFFGEGSRLTVL.

This clonotype was seen at least ten times. CDR3 in DNA: TGTGCCAGCGGAGGAGCGGGAAGGGGAGAGCAGTTCTTC. It yields the protein CASGGAGRGEQFF. This chain joins TRBV3-1 and TRBJ2-1; 7 bases fit TRBD2. V was pared by 8 bases and J by 10 bases, with 11 bases of the junction left unmatched. The V gene's germline CDR1 is LGHDT and CDR2 YNNKEL (reference sequence). The CDR3 is 13 amino acids.

V and J are TRBV29-1 and TRBJ2-5, with D possibly TRBD2 on 5 matching bases. Trimming took off 4 bases at V and 3 bases at J, with 12 bases between the two ends. This CDR3 spans 13 amino acids. Germline loops: CDR1 SQVTM, CDR2 ANQGSEA. The CDR3 DNA follows: TGCAGCGTTGCGGGGAGACTTAAAGAGACCCAGTACTTC. It translates to CSVAGRLKETQYF.

The sample holds a few counts of this clonotype. The chain combines TRBV7-8 with TRBJ2-7, with 12 bases lining up with TRBD2. The length of the CDR3 is 19 residues. The germline gives CDR1 SGHVS, CDR2 FQNEAQ. With 4 bases clipped from V and 5 bases from J, the junction kept 18 bases outside the gene matches. The CDR3 region has the DNA TGTGCCAGCAGCTCCCGACTAGCGGGAGATCTATCGCCCATCGACGAGCAGTACTTC. Amino acid sequence: CASSSRLAGDLSPIDEQYF.

V usage is TRBV10-3 and J usage is TRBJ2-7; perhaps D is TRBD1 or TRBD2 (6 bases each). The CDR3 has 13 amino acids. V was clipped by 10 bases and J by 0 bases, with 13 bases between them. Germline V gives CDR1 ENHRY, CDR2 SYGVKD. CDR3 sequence (DNA): TGTGCCACCGGGGGACATGCCTCCTACGAGCAGTACTTC. Translated, it gives CATGGHASYEQYF.

The sample holds many counts of this clonotype. This chain joins TRBV12-3 or TRBV12-4 and TRBJ2-6; weak D call: TRBD1 (5 bases). The V end lost 5 bases, the J end lost 1 base, and 12 bases lay between the germline ends. The CDR3 runs 16 residues. CDR3 nucleotides: TGTGCCAGCAGTAGGGCAGGGCCGTCTGGGGCCAACGTCCTGACTTTC. Translation gives CASSRAGPSGANVLTF.

The chain is built from TRBV2 and TRBJ2-1; D is perhaps TRBD1 (6 bases). The CDR3 loop spans 12 amino acids. Trimming took 5 bases from V and 6 from J, leaving 8 bases between them. The germline gives CDR1 SNHLY, CDR2 FYNNEI. CDR3 sequence: CASSRGSNEQFF. The CDR3 DNA reads as TGTGCCAGCAGTAGGGGGAGCAATGAGCAGTTCTTC.

V gene TRBV4-3 combines with J gene TRBJ2-5; 7 positions match TRBD1. V dropped 3 bases and J dropped 5; count of bases not matched to a gene: 6. This CDR3 is 14 amino acids long. CDR1 and CDR2 from the germline V gene are LGHNA and YSLEER. CDR3 loop: CASSHTGVGETQYF. The CDR3, as DNA: TGCGCCAGCAGCCATACAGGGGTTGGGGAGACCCAGTACTTC.

The genes are TRBV4-2 and TRBJ2-7, with TRBD2 matching 9 bases. Trimming removed 0 bases from V and 9 bases from J; junction bases left unmatched: 3. The CDR3 loop spans 13 amino acids. The germline gives CDR1 LGHNA, CDR2 YNFKEQ. The CDR3 here is CASSQDRREGQYF. In nucleotides, the CDR3 is TGTGCCAGCAGCCAAGATCGGCGGGAGGGGCAGTACTTC.

This clonotype was picked up a small number of times. V and J are TRBV29-1 and TRBJ2-3, with 10 bases identical to TRBD2. Germline V gene sequence: CDR1 SQVTM, CDR2 ANQGSEA. The junction had 6 bases not matched to a gene; V was cut back by 6 bases and J by 3 bases. The length of the CDR3 is 14 residues. The CDR3 here is CSVDTSGETDTQYF. The DNA of the CDR3 is TGCAGCGTAGATACTAGCGGGGAAACAGATACGCAGTATTTT.

This clonotype was recorded at least ten times. The chain links TRBV6-1 to TRBJ1-2; 7 bases line up with TRBD1. This CDR3 has 13 residues. Per the germline V gene, CDR1 is MNHNS and CDR2 is SASEGT. V lost 5 bases, J lost 8 bases, and 8 bases stayed unmatched. Here the CDR3 DNA reads TGTGCCAGCAGTTTCGACAGGGCGGCAGGCTACACCTTC. It codes for CASSFDRAAGYTF.

Many counts were recorded for this clonotype. The V gene is TRBV28, the J gene TRBJ2-7; D is perhaps TRBD1 or TRBD2 (6 bases each). The CDR3 extends over 12 amino acids. Deletions cut 6 bases from V and 7 bases from J, with 13 bases between. The V gene's germline CDR1 is MDHEN and CDR2 SYDVKM. CDR3 nucleotides: TGTGCCAGCAGCCGGGGGCTGCGGGAGCAGTACTTC. It translates to CASSRGLREQYF.

This clonotype was seen many times. CDR3 sequence: CAISKGLAGVSRDEQYF. In DNA, the CDR3 is TGTGCCATCAGTAAGGGACTAGCGGGAGTCAGTCGCGACGAGCAGTACTTC. The rearrangement links TRBV10-3 to TRBJ2-7, with 14 bases that match TRBD2. The CDR3 is 17 residues long. V shed 5 bases, J shed 5 bases, and the junction held 11 bases outside the gene matches. Germline loops: CDR1 ENHRY, CDR2 SYGVKD.

This clonotype has a count of ten or more. V gene TRBV28 combines with J gene TRBJ1-5, with 7 bases that match TRBD1. Germline CDR1 is MDHEN and CDR2 is SYDVKM. After removal of 3 bases from V and 4 bases from J, the junction contained 6 bases not matched to a gene. The CDR3 runs 15 residues. Here the CDR3 reads CASSFRRGRNQPQHF. The CDR3 DNA follows: TGTGCCAGCAGTTTTAGGAGGGGGCGGAATCAGCCCCAGCATTTT.

Ten or more counts support this clonotype. The chain links TRBV10-1 to TRBJ2-1, with 9 bases lining up with TRBD2. In germline, CDR1 is WNHNN, CDR2 SYGVQD (reference sequence). The CDR3 totals 19 residues. V was clipped by 1 base and J by 0 bases; unmatched bases: 10. The CDR3 bases are TGCGCCAGCAGTGAGTATGTACTAGCGGGTGCCCGCTCCTACAATGAGCAGTTCTTC. Translating it yields CASSEYVLAGARSYNEQFF.

This rearrangement joins TRBV28 to TRBJ2-3, with a possible D match to TRBD2 (6 bases). Germline assignment: CDR1 MDHEN and CDR2 SYDVKM. The CDR3 length is 15 residues. Trimming removed 5 bases at V and 4 bases at J, with 16 bases between. The CDR3 bases are TGTGCCAGCAGTCCGTACGCGGGATCCCCAGATACGCAGTATTTT. Translation: CASSPYAGSPDTQYF.

The V and J genes are TRBV6-1 and TRBJ2-2; D gene unclear. This CDR3 comprises 14 residues. With 7 bases removed from V and 1 base from J, the gap between germline ends came to 10 bases. CDR1 and CDR2 (germline): MNHNS, SASEGT. Here the CDR3 DNA reads TGTGCCAGCACTTTAGAGCGGAACACCGGGGAGCTGTTTTTT. Amino acid sequence: CASTLERNTGELFF.

This clonotype has at least ten counts. This rearrangement joins TRBV28 to TRBJ2-3, with D tentatively TRBD2 (6 bases). There are 15 residues in the CDR3. The germline V and J ends were trimmed by 5 bases and 6 bases, with 18 bases remaining between them. CDR1 MDHEN and CDR2 SYDVKM come from the germline V gene. In DNA form, the CDR3 reads TGTGCCAGCAGTGGGTACACGGGAGATATGGATACGCAGTATTTT. Its translation is CASSGYTGDMDTQYF.

This clonotype was detected many times. CDR3 residues: CAGDSGTGGYNEQFF. For the CDR3, the DNA is TGTGCGGGAGATTCCGGGACAGGGGGTTACAATGAGCAGTTCTTC. The chain couples TRBV6-1 to TRBJ2-1; the match to TRBD1 covers 11 bases. Germline lookup yields CDR1 MNHNS and CDR2 SASEGT. The CDR3 is 15 residues long.

The chain is built from TRBV7-9 and TRBJ2-1, with 16 bases lining up with TRBD2. V lost 4 bases, J lost 9 bases, and 9 bases stayed unmatched. CDR1 is SEHNR and CDR2 is FQNEAQ in the germline V gene (reference sequence). CDR3 length: 17 residues. This CDR3 is CASSSRGTSGRALEQFF. The CDR3 region has the DNA TGTGCCAGCAGCTCACGAGGGACTAGCGGGAGGGCCCTTGAGCAGTTCTTC.

This clonotype was recorded at least ten times. The chain links TRBV6-2 or TRBV6-3 to TRBJ1-5, with D unclear. Germline loops: CDR1 MNHEY, CDR2 SVGEGT. The CDR3 sequence is 15 residues long. Trimming took off 8 bases at V and 1 base at J, with 15 bases between the two ends. DNA for the CDR3: TGTGCCAGCCATTCCGTACATACCAGCAATCAGCCCCAGCATTTT. It translates to CASHSVHTSNQPQHF.